This T cell receptor (beta chain) derives from a study of OX40 agonist ivuxolimab in advanced cancers. Background on the study: Administration of intravenous ivuxolimab to patients occurred every 2 weeks at 0.01 to 10 mg/kg. Participants averaged approximately 60 years of age (range 23 to 79) and were roughly 83% male. Antecedent anti-PD-1, anti-PD-L1 or anti-CTLA-4 therapy was permissible, with 40% having received some. Three patients responded partially, comprising one with hepatocellular carcinoma and two with cutaneous melanoma.

The germline gives CDR1 SGHNT, CDR2 YYREEE (reference sequence). The CDR3 is 14 residues long. V was pared by 4 bases and J by 4 bases, with 11 bases between. Repertoires were generated with immunoSEQ multiplex PCR, while TCRdb's copy carries only in-frame clones and drops some. Counted here are 70,000 to 95,000 clones, around 88% occurring once; the ten biggest clones make up about 0.8%. This sequence was found in an adult with an advanced solid tumor such as melanoma, head and neck, liver or kidney cancer. This material consisted of CD4+ or CD8+ T cells sorted from blood, taken in a trial of the OX40 agonist ivuxolimab. The rearrangement joins TRBV5-4 to TRBJ2-2; D tentatively fits TRBD1 or TRBD2 (5 bases each). Written as DNA, the CDR3 is TGTGCCAGCAGCCGAGGGGCAGGCACCGGGGAGCTGTTTTTT. It yields the protein CASSRGAGTGELFF.